This T cell receptor (beta chain) was documented in a study of blood T cells in healthy people across ages. Study-level points and caveats: Any changes in expanded clonotypes were possibly confounded, as donor CMV status remained unknown.

This clonotype was seen a handful of times. Its cognate antigen is unknown. Through a sample-barcoded 5' primer and a J-beta primer mix, a second PCR was run for about 6 to 11 cycles. Each TCR beta cDNA got a 12-nucleotide random molecular identifier. TCRdb redid the calling of the 5' RACE reads with MiXCR, one entry per CDR3 protein. The profile shows a few hundred thousand distinct CDR3 sequences, about 29% of them singletons. Germline assignment: CDR1 MNHEY and CDR2 SMNVEV (reference sequence). The CDR3 sequence is 14 residues long. The sample was also linked to a second study, of T cells of mothers and their children. As reported in that work: The TCR beta CDR3 read count exceeded 9.5 million for each mother and was several million for each child.

The TCR was taken from a boy aged 2 to 10 in good health. The rearrangement joins TRBV27 to TRBJ2-5, with 9 bases identical to TRBD2. The J call is in doubt because the DNA end fits TRBJ2-7 better. What was sequenced was blood. CDR3 nucleotide sequence: TGTGCCAGTCTCCCGAGCGGGGGGTCCTACGAGCAGTACTTC. Amino acid sequence: CASLPSGGSYEQYF.